The 30 T cell receptor beta chains in this list originate from one sample, sequenced in a study of T cells in Graves' hyperthyroidism and ophthalmopathy. Template material for amplifying TCR beta CDR3 regions consisted of RNA transcripts. With the HTBI primer set, the TCR CDR3 went through a first round of RT-PCR. TCRdb called the multiplex PCR reads again in MiXCR, with one record for every CDR3 protein. The sample holds approximately 360,000 distinct CDR3 sequences, around a sixth seen once. Sequences were obtained from blood. All receptors derive from a woman aged 18-29 years with Graves' hyperthyroidism that later progressed to Graves' ophthalmopathy.

On this clonotype: A much more abundant neighbour one base away suggests this may be a read error. The chain has TRBV20-1 and TRBJ1-5, with 8 bases aligning to TRBD1. J gave up 1 base and V 8 bases, and 7 bases lay outside the gene matches. From germline, CDR1 is DFQATT and CDR2 SNEGSKA (reference sequence). The CDR3 is made up of 14 amino acids. This chain's CDR3 is CSTQRTGSNQPQHF. CDR3 in DNA: TGCAGTACCCAGAGGACAGGGAGCAATCAGCCCCAGCATTTT.

A few counts support this clonotype. V is TRBV10-3 and J is TRBJ2-6; no reliable D call. CDR1 is ENHRY, CDR2 SYGVKD, per germline. V dropped 0 bases and J dropped 4 bases, with 7 bases sitting between them. The CDR3 is 15 amino acids. The CDR3 here is CAISESGMGANVLTF. Written as DNA, the CDR3 is TGTGCCATCAGTGAGTCAGGTATGGGGGCCAACGTCCTGACTTTC.

This clonotype was picked up one time. The rearrangement links TRBV27 to TRBJ2-6; D perhaps matches TRBD1 (6 bases). V lost 3 bases and J lost 4, with 28 bases in between. CDR1 and CDR2 (germline): MNHEY, SMNVEV (reference sequence). This CDR3 region has 21 residues. The CDR3 loop reads CASSLSYLIGGELWGANVLTF. CDR3 in DNA: TGTGCCAGCAGTTTGTCTTACTTGATAGGGGGAGAGTTGTGGGGGGCCAACGTCCTGACTTTC. The whole variable domain, remainder taken from reference TRBV27 and TRBJ2-6, is EAQVTQNPRYLITVTGKKLTVTCSQNMNHEYMSWYRQDPGLGLRQIYYSMNVEVTDKGDVPEGYKVSRKEKRNFPLILESPSPNQTSLYFCASSLSYLIGGELWGANVLTFGAGSRLTVL.

This clonotype was picked up many times. This chain links TRBV27 with TRBJ2-1, with D possibly being TRBD2 (5 bases). V lost 3 bases to trimming and J lost 9 bases, with 9 bases between them. The CDR3 covers 12 residues. Germline-derived CDR1 and CDR2 are MNHEY and SMNVEV (reference sequence). CDR3 nucleotides: TGTGCCAGCAGTTTCATGGGGAGTGAGCAGTTCTTC. Protein product: CASSFMGSEQFF.

In this sample, this clonotype turned up a few times. This chain links TRBV12-3 or TRBV12-4 with TRBJ2-7; 8 nucleotides agree with TRBD2. V lost 7 bases and J lost 2; bases outside the gene matches: 7. CDR3 length: 14 amino acids. The CDR3 here is CASNPGLGAYEQYF. For the CDR3, the DNA is TGTGCCAGCAACCCGGGACTAGGGGCCTACGAGCAGTACTTC.

This clonotype has only a few counts. The chain couples TRBV9 to TRBJ1-4; D might be TRBD1 (5 bases). This CDR3 is built from 16 residues. Germline loops: CDR1 SGDLS, CDR2 YYNGEE. The V end lost 0 bases, the J end lost 6 bases, and 15 bases lay between the germline ends. The CDR3 DNA sequence: TGTGCCAGCAGCGTAGGGGGACTCCACGGGGATGAAAAACTGTTTTTT. Translation: CASSVGGLHGDEKLFF. Full variable domain (outside the CDR3, taken from reference TRBV9 and TRBJ1-4): DSGVTQTPKHLITATGQRVTLRCSPRSGDLSVYWYQQSLDQGLQFLIQYYNGEERAKGNILERFSAQQFPDLHSELNLSSLELGDSALYFCASSVGGLHGDEKLFFGSGTQLSVL.

This clonotype appeared many times. The rearrangement uses TRBV7-9 and TRBJ2-7, with 10 positions matching TRBD2. V shed 4 bases, J shed 7 bases, and the junction held 13 bases outside the gene matches. The CDR3 totals 16 residues. Germline CDR1 reads SEHNR; CDR2 reads FQNEAQ (reference sequence). The CDR3 nucleotides are TGTGCCAGCAGCTCTTCGAGCGGGAGGGCCGCTGGTGAGCAGTACTTC. Translation: CASSSSSGRAAGEQYF. Looking up the rest from reference TRBV7-9 and TRBJ2-7 gives the full variable domain: DTGVSQNPRHKITKRGQNVTFRCDPISEHNRLYWYRQTLGQGPEFLTYFQNEAQLEKSRLLSDRFSAERPKGSFSTLEIQRTEQGDSAMYLCASSSSSGRAAGEQYFGPGTRLTVT.

In this sample, this clonotype turned up many times. This rearrangement joins TRBV5-1 to TRBJ2-7; the match to TRBD1 covers 7 bases. The germline CDR1 and CDR2 sequences are SGHRS and YFSETQ. The CDR3 consists of 13 residues. The junction had 5 bases not matched to a gene; V was cut back by 3 bases and J by 5 bases. Here the CDR3 reads CASSYVQGNEQYF. CDR3 in DNA: TGCGCCAGCAGCTACGTACAGGGGAACGAGCAGTACTTC.

This rearrangement joins TRBV4-1 to TRBJ1-1, with no clear D. V was pared by 0 bases and J by 9 bases, with 8 bases between. Germline CDR1 is MGHRA and CDR2 is YSYEKL. The CDR3 loop spans 12 amino acids. CDR3: CASSQEPRQAFF. The CDR3 nucleotides read TGCGCCAGCAGCCAAGAGCCAAGGCAAGCTTTCTTT.

This clonotype showed up many times. The chain employs TRBV7-3 and TRBJ2-5, with TRBD2 identical over 11 bases. CDR3 length equals 17 residues. The V gene end was trimmed by 11 bases and the J gene end by 5 bases; junction bases not matched to a gene: 19. Germline CDR1 SGHTA, CDR2 FQGTGA. This CDR3 is CARKRPLAGGGSETQYF. The CDR3 region has the DNA TGTGCCCGAAAACGCCCGCTAGCGGGAGGAGGTTCCGAGACCCAGTACTTC.

This chain joins TRBV28 and TRBJ2-3; 7 bases align to TRBD2. V was pared by 4 bases and J by 3 bases, with 7 bases of the junction left unmatched. Germline V CDR1 and CDR2: MDHEN, SYDVKM. The CDR3 has 15 amino acids. CDR3 in amino acids: CASSSAGTTTDTQYF. The CDR3 DNA is TGTGCCAGCAGTTCCGCCGGGACTACTACAGATACGCAGTATTTT.

This clonotype was recorded many times. The gene calls are TRBV24-1 and TRBJ2-1; either TRBD1 or TRBD2 may fit D (5 bases each). V was trimmed by 9 bases and J by 0 bases, leaving 20 bases between them. CDR1 is KGHDR, CDR2 SFDVKD, per germline. CDR3 length: 17 residues. The CDR3: CATLASLQEVSYNEQFF. In DNA form, the CDR3 reads TGTGCCACCCTTGCGTCGCTACAGGAGGTCTCCTACAATGAGCAGTTCTTC.

This clonotype came up many times. The chain combines TRBV5-1 with TRBJ1-1; 8 bases are a match to TRBD1. Per the germline V gene, CDR1 is SGHRS and CDR2 is YFSETQ. CDR3 length equals 14 residues. V lost 3 bases, J lost 4 bases, and 5 bases stayed unmatched. The CDR3 protein is CASSWIGQGTEAFF. DNA for the CDR3: TGCGCCAGCAGCTGGATTGGACAGGGCACTGAAGCTTTCTTT.

This clonotype was detected many times. For the CDR3, the DNA is TGTGCCAGCAGGCCTACAGGGCAGGGGGAGACCCAGTACTTC. It encodes CASRPTGQGETQYF. The V call is TRBV12-3 or TRBV12-4, the J call TRBJ2-5, with a tentative D call TRBD1 (6 bases). The CDR3 has 14 amino acids. Deletions cut 6 bases from V and 5 bases from J, with 16 bases between.

The table lists this clonotype with a count of one. A much larger clonotype is one base distant, so this may be a read error. This chain joins TRBV28 and TRBJ2-3; 7 bases map to TRBD1. Germline V gene sequence: CDR1 MDHEN, CDR2 SYDVKM. J was trimmed by 4 bases and V by 5 bases; bases with no gene match: 9. The CDR3 totals 15 residues. The CDR3 coding sequence is TGTGCCAGCAGTGTAAAGGGGGCTTTGGCAGATACGCAGTATTTT. It is translated as CASSVKGALADTQYF. Full variable domain (missing parts from reference TRBV28 and TRBJ2-3): DVKVTQSSRYLVKRTGEKVFLECVQDMDHENMFWYRQDPGLGLRLIYFSYDVKMKEKGDIPEGYSVSREKKERFSLILESASTNQTSMYLCASSVKGALADTQYFGPGTRLTVL.

This clonotype was counted many times. The rearrangement joins TRBV28 to TRBJ2-5, with D perhaps TRBD1 (6 bases). V lost 6 bases and J lost 2, with 13 bases in between. The CDR3 is 14 amino acids. Germline V gene data show CDR1 as MDHEN and CDR2 as SYDVKM. CDR3 loop: CASRPTGLQETQYF. As DNA, the CDR3 is TGTGCCAGCAGGCCAACAGGGTTGCAAGAGACCCAGTACTTC.

Ten or more counts support this clonotype. V usage is TRBV11-1 and J usage is TRBJ2-7, with D possibly matching TRBD2 (5 bases). V was shortened by 10 bases and J by 0 bases, with 16 bases between the two germline ends. CDR3 length: 14 residues. Germline CDR1 is SGHAT and CDR2 is FQDESV (reference sequence). The CDR3 DNA is TGTGCCACCGCGTCTAGCCCAAGCTCCTACGAGCAGTACTTC. Amino acids: CATASSPSSYEQYF. The full variable domain, completed using reference TRBV11-1 and TRBJ2-7, is EAEVAQSPRYKITEKSQAVAFWCDPISGHATLYWYRQILGQGPELLVQFQDESVVDDSQLPKDRFSAERLKGVDSTLKIQPAELGDSAMYLCATASSPSSYEQYFGPGTRLTVT.

The table lists this clonotype with many counts. This rearrangement joins TRBV4-1 to TRBJ1-2; D gene unclear. The V end lost 1 base, the J end lost 5 bases, and 8 bases lay between the germline ends. In germline, CDR1 is MGHRA, CDR2 YSYEKL. This CDR3 has 13 amino acids. DNA of the CDR3: TGCGCCAGCAGCCAAGTGGGAGAATATGGCTACACCTTC. Translated: CASSQVGEYGYTF.

As to this clonotype: Just one base apart from a much larger clone, this may be a read error. The gene calls are TRBV18 and TRBJ2-1; 8 bases fit TRBD1. CDR3 size: 15 residues. Germline V lookup: CDR1 KGHSH, CDR2 LQKENI. CDR3 amino acids: CVSSPIGQGNNEQFF. For the CDR3, the DNA is TGTGTCAGCTCACCAATCGGACAGGGAAACAATGAGCAGTTCTTC.

This chain connects TRBV4-1 to TRBJ1-4; 7 bases line up with TRBD1. Germline lookup yields CDR1 MGHRA and CDR2 YSYEKL. Trimming removed 3 bases from V and 8 bases from J; junction bases left unmatched: 12. CDR3 length: 16 amino acids. The CDR3 reads CASSHPVGTVREKLFF. The CDR3 DNA is TGCGCCAGCAGCCACCCTGTAGGGACAGTCCGGGAAAAACTGTTTTTT.

The table lists this clonotype with many counts. The chain has TRBV2 and TRBJ2-2; D gene ambiguous. In germline, CDR1 is SNHLY, CDR2 FYNNEI. The CDR3 extends over 15 amino acids. The V gene lost 4 bases and the J gene lost 8 bases, with 17 bases spanning the gap. The CDR3 here is CASSVEGQFVGELFF. The CDR3 DNA is TGTGCCAGCAGTGTAGAAGGGCAGTTCGTTGGGGAGCTGTTTTTT. Full variable domain (remainder filled in from reference TRBV2 and TRBJ2-2): EPEVTQTPSHQVTQMGQEVILRCVPISNHLYFYWYRQILGQKVEFLVSFYNNEISEKSEIFDDQFSVERPDGSNFTLKIRSTKLEDSAMYFCASSVEGQFVGELFFGEGSRLTVL.

This clonotype was seen many times. J is TRBJ2-5 and V is TRBV10-3; the D is unclear. This CDR3 contains 15 residues. The germline gives CDR1 ENHRY, CDR2 SYGVKD. Trimming left V 3 bases short and J 3 bases short, with 14 bases between. Here the CDR3 reads CAISESAGTEETQYF. In DNA form, the CDR3 reads TGTGCCATCAGTGAATCCGCAGGAACGGAAGAGACCCAGTACTTC.

In this sample, this clonotype turned up many times. The chain couples TRBV2 to TRBJ1-1; D uncertain. This CDR3 has 11 residues. Germline CDR1 is SNHLY and CDR2 is FYNNEI. The germline V and J ends were trimmed by 7 bases and 6 bases, with 9 bases remaining between them. The CDR3 spells CASTGRPEAFF. For the CDR3, the DNA is TGTGCCAGCACCGGACGCCCTGAAGCTTTCTTT.

The chain couples TRBV6-2 or TRBV6-3 to TRBJ1-5; TRBD1 is a possible D gene (5 bases). Germline CDR1 MNHEY, CDR2 SVGEGT. V lost 2 bases and J lost 6, with 11 bases in between. The CDR3 is made up of 14 amino acids. The DNA for the CDR3 is TGTGCCAGCAGTTACGGGCAGGGAGGTCAGCCCCAGCATTTT. It codes for CASSYGQGGQPQHF.

This rearrangement joins TRBV6-2 or TRBV6-3 to TRBJ2-1, with TRBD2 matching 9 bases. The CDR3 consists of 15 residues. V gave up 6 bases and J gave up 4 bases; unmatched junction bases: 7. Germline V gives CDR1 MNHEY, CDR2 SVGEGT. CDR3 sequence reads: CASRSELAGYNEQFF. As DNA, the CDR3 is TGTGCCAGCAGGTCCGAACTAGCGGGTTACAATGAGCAGTTCTTC.

This clonotype was recorded a few times. The V call is TRBV20-1, the J call TRBJ2-7; tentatively, D is TRBD2 (6 bases). This CDR3 region has 14 residues. CDR1 and CDR2 (germline): DFQATT, SNEGSKA (reference sequence). V gave up 3 bases and J gave up 4 bases, with 16 bases separating them. The CDR3 bases are TGCAGTGCTAGGGAGACGGGAGCGAGTTACGAGCAGTACTTC. Protein product: CSARETGASYEQYF.

This clonotype has just a few counts. This rearrangement joins TRBV5-1 to TRBJ2-1; 8 bases are shared with TRBD2. Germline loops: CDR1 SGHRS, CDR2 YFSETQ. The CDR3 has 16 residues. The trim removed 1 base at V and 2 bases at J, leaving 5 bases unmatched. CDR3 coding DNA: TGCGCCAGCAGCTTGAGTAGCGGGGAAGCCTACAATGAGCAGTTCTTC. Amino acid sequence: CASSLSSGEAYNEQFF.

This clonotype was seen repeatedly, ten times or more. This sequence joins TRBV28 and TRBJ2-7, with TRBD1 identical over 9 bases. V lost 4 bases to trimming and J lost 3 bases; unmatched junction nucleotides: 7. The CDR3 spans 15 residues. Germline V CDR1 and CDR2: MDHEN, SYDVKM. The CDR3 region is CASSWAGTGIYEQYF. DNA for the CDR3: TGTGCCAGCAGTTGGGCCGGGACAGGGATCTACGAGCAGTACTTC.

This clonotype is a singleton in its sample. The V gene is TRBV29-1, the J gene TRBJ2-5; D is perhaps TRBD2 (6 bases). Germline lookup yields CDR1 SQVTM and CDR2 ANQGSEA. CDR3 size: 12 residues. Trimming stripped 4 bases from V and 8 bases from J, with 14 bases between. The CDR3 DNA is TGCAGCGTTGCCGGACGGGGGAGAACCCAGTACTTC. This codes for CSVAGRGRTQYF.

The genes are TRBV4-3 and TRBJ2-1; 12 bases are shared with TRBD2. This CDR3 region has 17 residues. CDR1 and CDR2 from the germline V gene are LGHNA and YSLEER. V trimming: 0 bases; J trimming: 9 bases; junction bases outside the gene matches: 9. CDR3 sequence: CASSQDMRLAGEVEQFF. The CDR3 nucleotides read TGCGCCAGCAGCCAAGATATGAGACTAGCGGGAGAGGTTGAGCAGTTCTTC.